This TCR beta chain was observed in a study of T cell changes during pregnancy in multiple sclerosis. This clone showed up just once. Germline-derived CDR1 and CDR2 are SGHNT and YYREEE (reference sequence). Trimming cost V 4 bases and J 4 bases, with 17 bases left between them. This CDR3 is built from 16 residues. TCRdb's copy holds only in-frame clones and misses some; the assay was immunoSEQ multiplex PCR. The data contain 3,400 or so clones, 65% to 90% of them singletons. The J gene is TRBJ2-2, the V gene TRBV5-4; weak D call: TRBD1 (5 bases). This sequence originates from a female donor in good health, enrolled as a control in a pregnancy study. The material was CD8+ T cells from peripheral blood mononuclear cells, obtained in the first trimester of pregnancy. CDR3 in DNA: TGTGCCAGCAGCCCCTCGCTGCAGGGTATCACCGGGGAGCTGTTTTTT. Translating it yields CASSPSLQGITGELFF.